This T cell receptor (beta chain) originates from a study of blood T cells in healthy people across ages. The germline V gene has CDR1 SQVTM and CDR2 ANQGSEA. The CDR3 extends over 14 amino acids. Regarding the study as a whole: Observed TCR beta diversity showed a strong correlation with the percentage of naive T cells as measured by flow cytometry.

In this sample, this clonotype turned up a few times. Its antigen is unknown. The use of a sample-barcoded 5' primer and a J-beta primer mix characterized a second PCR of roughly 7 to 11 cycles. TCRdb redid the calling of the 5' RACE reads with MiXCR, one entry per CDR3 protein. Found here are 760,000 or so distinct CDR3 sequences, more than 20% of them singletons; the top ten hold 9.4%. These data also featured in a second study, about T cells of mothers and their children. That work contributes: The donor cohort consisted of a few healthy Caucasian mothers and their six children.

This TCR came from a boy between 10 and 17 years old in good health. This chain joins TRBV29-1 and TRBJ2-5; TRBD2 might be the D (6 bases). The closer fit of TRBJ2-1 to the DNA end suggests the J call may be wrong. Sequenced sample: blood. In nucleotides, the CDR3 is TGCAGCGTTAATGCGGGACTGAGAGACAATGAGCAGTTCTTC. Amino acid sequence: CSVNAGLRDNEQFF.